The 5 T cell receptor beta chains below were found in one sample sequenced in a study of cytomegalovirus exposure and HLA in healthy donors (dated by TCRdb to 2017 to 2019). Libraries were built with the immunoSEQ multiplex PCR assay. The multiplex PCR relied on a mix of 60 forward primers for TCR Vbeta segments and 13 reverse primers for TCR Jbeta segments. TCRdb carries this immuneACCESS record with in-frame sequences only. Its versions omit some clonotypes, under half of them owing to an unresolved V gene in the studies checked, with the rest unexplained. This sample has some 180,000 clones in its table, and around 82% of those were observed once. Of the sample, 2% to 2.5% is held by the ten largest clones. The sequencing sample was made of PBMCs. The receptors come from a woman under 40 in good health and CMV-seropositive.

CDR3 sequence: CASSVGTGGGEKLFF. The CDR3 region has the DNA TGTGCCAGCAGCGTAGGAACAGGGGGTGGGGAAAAACTGTTTTTT. The chain is built from TRBV9 and TRBJ1-4, with 8 nucleotides matching TRBD1. Losses at the gene ends were 0 bases for V and 8 bases for J; bases not matched to a gene: 6. This CDR3 has 15 amino acids. CDR1 is SGDLS, CDR2 YYNGEE, per germline.

The chain recombines TRBV6-1 with TRBJ1-6; D call uncertain. Germline lookup yields CDR1 MNHNS and CDR2 SASEGT. V dropped 1 base and J dropped 7 bases, with 11 bases sitting between them. There are 15 residues in the CDR3. The CDR3 DNA follows: TGTGCCAGCAGTGAAGACAGATGGGAGAATTCACCCCTCCACTTT. It codes for CASSEDRWENSPLHF.

The CDR3, as DNA: TGCGCCAGCAGCCAACCGGACAGCGAGCAGTACTTC. Translation gives CASSQPDSEQYF. The chain has TRBV4-3 and TRBJ2-5, with TRBD1 as a possible D gene (6 bases). Judging by the DNA end, TRBJ2-7 fits better; the J call may be wrong. Per the germline V gene, CDR1 is LGHNA and CDR2 is YSLEER. There are 12 residues in the CDR3.

The genes are TRBV6-5 and TRBJ1-2; 11 positions match TRBD1. V shed 5 bases, J shed 8 bases, and the junction held 10 bases outside the gene matches. The CDR3 extends over 15 amino acids. Germline V gene lookup returns CDR1 MNHEY and CDR2 SVGAGI. The CDR3 DNA sequence: TGTGCCAGCAGTCCGCCGAGGACAGGGGGCCAGGGCTACACCTTC. Translating it yields CASSPPRTGGQGYTF.

J is TRBJ2-1 and V is TRBV27; TRBD2 might be the D (6 bases). The CDR3 sequence is 12 residues long. Germline lookup yields CDR1 MNHEY and CDR2 SMNVEV (reference sequence). V was trimmed by 6 bases and J by 7 bases, leaving 10 bases between them. CDR3 region: CASSHGGNEQFF. CDR3 coding DNA: TGTGCCAGCAGCCACGGGGGAAATGAGCAGTTCTTC.